What follows are 14 T cell receptor beta chains derived from one specimen sequenced in a study of tumor-infiltrating lymphocytes in primary liver carcinoma. Starting material of 450 to 550 ng total RNA yielded TCR beta cDNA via a constant-region primer. The TCR beta library was amplified through three nested multiplex PCR rounds in a modified ARM-PCR procedure. TRBV1-TRBV30 forward primers and a C-beta reverse primer were used in the first two PCR rounds, which each ran for around 11 cycles. Via MiXCR, TCRdb re-called the multiplex PCR reads, giving one row per CDR3 protein. The sample comprises 300,000 to 400,000 distinct CDR3 sequences, approximately 64% of which are singletons, and about 6.5% rests with the top ten. They got blood RNA out of unsorted whole blood and also pulled out germline DNA. The sequencing input was peripheral blood. These receptors all stem from a man between 35 and 55 years old with primary liver carcinoma and hepatitis B virus infection.

As to this clonotype: The junction differs from germline at one of its ends, possibly a read error. The chain links TRBV11-2 to TRBJ2-7; 7 bases are a match to TRBD1. Germline CDR1 reads SGHAT; CDR2 reads FQNNGV. The CDR3 sequence is 15 residues long. The CDR3 bases are TGTGCCAGCAGCTTCATCGGGACAGTAAGCTACGAGCGGTACTTC. Its translation: CASSFIGTVSYERYF.

This clonotype came up a few times. The chain links TRBV5-4 to TRBJ2-1; D may be TRBD1 (5 bases). Trimming took 3 bases from V and 9 from J, leaving 13 bases between them. This CDR3 spans 13 amino acids. Germline values: CDR1 SGHNT, CDR2 YYREEE (reference sequence). In DNA, the CDR3 is TGTGCCAGCAGCTCGCAGGGTCCAGGTGAGCAGTTCTTC. Protein product: CASSSQGPGEQFF. The complete variable domain, with remaining parts taken from reference TRBV5-4 and TRBJ2-1, reads ETGVTQSPTHLIKTRGQQVTLRCSSQSGHNTVSWYQQALGQGPQFIFQYYREEENGRGNFPPRFSGLQFPNYSSELNVNALELDDSALYLCASSSQGPGEQFFGPGTRLTVL.

As concerns this clonotype: No DNA is shown, since the ends of the CDR3 on it are uncertain; the CDR3 is the one TCRdb lists. V and J are TRBV29-1 and TRBJ2-5. The CDR3 is 13 amino acids in total, end residues counted. Per the germline V gene, CDR1 is SQVTM and CDR2 is ANQGSEA. CDR3: CSVERVGDGARYF.

The chain combines TRBV5-5 with TRBJ2-7; 7 positions agree with TRBD2. Germline-derived CDR1 and CDR2 are SGHKS and YYEKEE (reference sequence). The CDR3 sequence is 14 residues long. V shed 4 bases and J 4 bases; nucleotides not matched to a gene: 8. The CDR3 reads CASSLAGRKYEQYF. For the CDR3, the DNA is TGTGCCAGCAGCCTAGCCGGGAGGAAGTACGAGCAGTACTTC.

This clonotype was seen ten or more times. CDR3 in amino acids: CASSYSHGSDTEAFF. CDR3 DNA: TGTGCCAGCAGTTACTCGCACGGCTCTGACACTGAAGCTTTCTTT. The gene calls are TRBV6-5 and TRBJ1-1, with D hard to call. From germline, CDR1 is MNHEY and CDR2 SVGAGI. This CDR3 has 15 amino acids. Trimming took 0 bases from V and 3 from J, leaving 11 bases between them.

The chain uses TRBV20-1 and TRBJ1-1; no clear D. The CDR3 is made up of 10 amino acids. The germline CDR1 and CDR2 sequences are DFQATT and SNEGSKA (reference sequence). DNA for the CDR3: TGCAGCCACATAATCAGGGAAGCTTTCTTT. Translation gives CSHIIREAFF.

Comment on this clonotype: The junction shows a germline mismatch at one end, possibly a read error. The gene calls are TRBV12-5 and TRBJ2-2, with 10 bases that match TRBD2. Germline CDR1 reads LGHNT; CDR2 reads FRNRAP. This CDR3 spans 17 amino acids. The CDR3 here is CVSGLDRTSGKHLELFF. The CDR3 region has the DNA TGTGTTAGTGGTTTGGATAGGACTAGCGGTAAACACCTGGAGCTGTTTTTT. Full variable domain (missing parts from reference TRBV12-5 and TRBJ2-2): DARVTQTPRHKVTEMGQEVTMRCQPILGHNTVFWYRQTMMQGLELLAYFRNRAPLDDSGMPKDRFSAEMPDATLATLKIQPSEPRDSAVYFCVSGLDRTSGKHLELFFGEGSRLTVL.

This chain uses TRBV7-9 with TRBJ1-1; tentative D call: TRBD1 (6 bases). Trimming took off 1 base at V and 3 bases at J, with 9 bases between the two ends. This CDR3 has 14 amino acids. Germline CDR1 reads SEHNR; CDR2 reads FQNEAQ (reference sequence). The DNA for the CDR3 is TGTGCCAGCAGCTTAGGGGGGACACACACTGAAGCTTTCTTT. It is translated as CASSLGGTHTEAFF. The full variable domain, in which reference TRBV7-9 and TRBJ1-1 provide the parts outside the CDR3, is DTGVSQNPRHKITKRGQNVTFRCDPISEHNRLYWYRQTLGQGPEFLTYFQNEAQLEKSRLLSDRFSAERPKGSFSTLEIQRTEQGDSAMYLCASSLGGTHTEAFFGQGTRLTVV.

Note on this clonotype: The junction shows a germline mismatch at one end, possibly a read error. The chain joins TRBV10-3 to TRBJ2-7; 9 positions agree with TRBD2. The CDR3 has 17 amino acids. Germline CDR1 is ENHRY and CDR2 is SYGVKD. The CDR3 here is CAIRGVSGAGGPYEQCF. The CDR3 nucleotides are TGTGCCATCAGAGGAGTGTCTGGGGCGGGAGGGCCGTACGAGCAGTGCTTC.

This clonotype was seen at least ten times. CDR3 nucleotide sequence: TGTGCCAGCAGTGGGACTAGCGGGAGCTCAGATACGCAGTATTTT. Its translation is CASSGTSGSSDTQYF. V gene TRBV6-1 combines with J gene TRBJ2-3; 13 bases align to TRBD2. The CDR3 covers 15 residues. J was trimmed by 4 bases and V by 4 bases; bases with no gene match: 2. The germline gives CDR1 MNHNS, CDR2 SASEGT.

Notes on this clonotype: Without the conserved terminal phenylalanine or tryptophan, this CDR3 likely stems from a read error. V gene TRBV11-1 combines with J gene TRBJ2-2; D gene ambiguous. The CDR3 has 14 residues. CDR1 SGHAT and CDR2 FQDESV come from the germline V gene (reference sequence). The CDR3 bases are TGTGCCAGCAGCTTAATGGGGAACACCTGGGAGCTGTTTCTT. Its protein is CASSLMGNTWELFL.

A word on this clonotype: Given a much more abundant clone one base away, this may be a read error. J is TRBJ1-5 and V is TRBV12-3 or TRBV12-4; the match to TRBD1 covers 7 bases. CDR3 length: 17 amino acids. The CDR3 is CASSTGAIPGANQPLHF. CDR3 bases: TGTGCCAGCAGTACAGGGGCCATCCCAGGGGCCAATCAGCCCCTGCATTTT.

Remarks on this clonotype: One end of the junction fails to match germline, which may point to a read error. The genes are TRBV6-1 and TRBJ2-2; 9 nucleotides align to TRBD1. Germline V gene sequence: CDR1 MNHNS, CDR2 SASEGT. The CDR3 is 14 amino acids. Here the CDR3 DNA reads TGTACCAGCAGCGGACAGGGGTCCACCGGGGAGCTGTTTTTT. Protein: CTSSGQGSTGELFF.

Notes on this clonotype: The junction shows a germline mismatch at one end, possibly a read error. The chain has TRBV4-3 and TRBJ1-6, with 8 bases that match TRBD1. CDR1 is LGHNA, CDR2 YSLEER, per germline. This CDR3 has 16 residues. The CDR3 reads CAGSQDLGQGRGSRHF. The CDR3 DNA reads as TGCGCCGGCAGCCAAGATCTCGGACAGGGACGGGGGTCACGCCACTTT.